Here is one TCR beta chain with its context. Its antigen is unknown. Generated by immunoSEQ multiplex PCR, the TCRdb table keeps only in-frame clones and is missing some. The table shows roughly 100,000 clones, with around 80% occurring only once. This specimen comes from a study of Ad26.COV2.S vaccination and SARS-CoV-2 variants. Trimming shortened V by 3 bases and J by 2 bases, and 12 bases separated the two germline ends. The CDR3 is 15 amino acids. Germline CDR1 is MDHEN and CDR2 is SYDVKM. Broader study findings: Breadth of non-spike TCRs did not differ between vaccinees and placebo recipients.

Sequenced material: peripheral blood, taken after recovery from COVID-19. The origin of this receptor is a human donor who had recovered from COVID-19. The chain couples TRBV28 to TRBJ2-3, with D perhaps TRBD2 (5 bases). CDR3 loop: CASSLRADNTDTQYF. The CDR3 coding sequence is TGTGCCAGCAGTTTGAGGGCAGATAACACAGATACGCAGTATTTT.